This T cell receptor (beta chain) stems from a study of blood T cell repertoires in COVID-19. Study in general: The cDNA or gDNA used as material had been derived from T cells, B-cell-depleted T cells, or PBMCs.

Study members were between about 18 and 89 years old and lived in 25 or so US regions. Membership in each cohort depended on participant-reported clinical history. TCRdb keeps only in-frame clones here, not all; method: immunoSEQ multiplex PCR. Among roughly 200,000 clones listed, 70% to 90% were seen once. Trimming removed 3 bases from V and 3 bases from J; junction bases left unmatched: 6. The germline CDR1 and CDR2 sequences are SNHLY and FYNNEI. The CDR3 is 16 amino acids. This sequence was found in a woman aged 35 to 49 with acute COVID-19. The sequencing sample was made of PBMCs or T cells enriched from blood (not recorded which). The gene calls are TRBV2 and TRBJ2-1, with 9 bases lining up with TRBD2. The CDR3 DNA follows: TGTGCCAGCAGTGAGGCAGCGGGGGGCTTCTACAATGAGCAGTTCTTC. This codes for CASSEAAGGFYNEQFF.